A selection of T cell receptor beta chains follows, all from one sample in a study of blood T cell repertoires in COVID-19. The table came from immunoSEQ multiplex PCR; TCRdb's copy has only in-frame clones and leaves some out. The table shows more than 250,000 clones, with around four fifths occurring only once. Sequenced sample: peripheral blood. The source of these receptors is a woman aged 45-65 years with acute or convalescent COVID-19. The CDR3 runs from the conserved cysteine through the conserved F or W. The D gene is left open where the match is weak. Rows may omit the clone size; those that give it use once, few, many or a size class.

d_call,j_call,clone_size,v_call,cdr3_nt,cdr3_aa
NA,TRBJ2-2,NA,TRBV29-1,TGCAGCGTTGCCGGGGAAGCCGGGGAGCTGTTTTTT,CSVAGEAGELFF
NA,TRBJ1-4,once,TRBV6-6,TGTGCCAGCAGTTACGGGGTCGACAGGACTAATGAAAAACTGTTTTTT,CASSYGVDRTNEKLFF
NA,TRBJ2-7,few,TRBV14,TGTGCCAGCAGCCCAGAAGGAGCGGGCCAATACTTC,CASSPEGAGQYF
NA,TRBJ1-6,NA,TRBV27,TGTGCCAGCAGTTTATCCAGGGATTCACCCCTCCACTTT,CASSLSRDSPLHF
NA,TRBJ1-2,few,TRBV12-3/TRBV12-4,TGTGCCAGCAGTTTAGGCCAGGGAGGTGGCTACACCTTC,CASSLGQGGGYTF
TRBD1,TRBJ1-1,NA,TRBV9,TGTGCCAGCAGCACCTCGGACAGGGAAGCTTTCTTT,CASSTSDREAFF
NA,TRBJ1-1,NA,TRBV10-2,TGCGCCAGCCGGGGGGGGGACACTGAAGCTTTCTTT,CASRGGDTEAFF
TRBD1,TRBJ1-1,NA,TRBV4-1,TGCGCCAGCAGCCAGGCCTTTAACAGGGGTCCAAACACTGAAGCTTTCTTT,CASSQAFNRGPNTEAFF
NA,TRBJ2-5,NA,TRBV4-2,TGTGCCAGCAGCCTTGAACTAGCCCCACAAGAGACCCAGTACTTC,CASSLELAPQETQYF
NA,TRBJ2-4,NA,TRBV4-2,TGTGCCAGCAGCCAAGATCAGCCGGGGACACACCTAGCCAAAAACATTCAGTACTTC,CASSQDQPGTHLAKNIQYF
TRBD1,TRBJ1-6,NA,TRBV6-5,TGTGCCAGCAGCAGGGTGGGCAGGGGGCCACCCCTCCACTTT,CASSRVGRGPPLHF
TRBD2,TRBJ2-1,once,TRBV28,TGTGCCAGCAGTCCCTCCCCTAGCGGGTCTGATGAGCAGTTCTTC,CASSPSPSGSDEQFF
NA,TRBJ1-1,NA,TRBV6-5,TGTGCCAGCCTAAGACATATGCAGATGAACACTGAAGCTTTCTTT,CASLRHMQMNTEAFF
TRBD1,TRBJ2-1,NA,TRBV28,TGTGCCAGCAGTTTCCTAGACAGGGATGAGCAGTTCTTC,CASSFLDRDEQFF
TRBD1,TRBJ1-1,NA,TRBV4-1,TGCGCCAGCAGCCTAGAAGACAGGGGAGGAACTGAAGCTTTCTTT,CASSLEDRGGTEAFF
TRBD1,TRBJ1-3,NA,TRBV4-2,TGTGCCAGCAGCCAAGATTCGGACAGGCCGAGCTCTGGAAACACCATATATTTT,CASSQDSDRPSSGNTIYF
TRBD1,TRBJ1-4,NA,TRBV6-5,TGTGCCAGCACTTCCTACAGGGGGGAGAAACTGTTTTTT,CASTSYRGEKLFF
NA,TRBJ1-6,NA,TRBV6-5,TGTGCCAGCGGGTCGGACAGACTACTTTCACCCCTCCACTTT,CASGSDRLLSPLHF
TRBD1,TRBJ2-3,NA,TRBV7-2,TGTGCCAGCAGCGCCCAGGGGGCCGGGTCCGCGGATACGCAGTATTTT,CASSAQGAGSADTQYF
TRBD1,TRBJ1-1,few,TRBV7-9,TGTGCCAGCAGCCCGTGGGGACAGGGGTTCGGGAACACTGAAGCTTTCTTT,CASSPWGQGFGNTEAFF
NA,TRBJ1-2,NA,TRBV24-1,TGTGCCACCAGTGATAGCCAGACTGGCTATGGCTACACCTTC,CATSDSQTGYGYTF
NA,TRBJ1-1,few,TRBV27,TGTGCCAGCAGTTCCGTGCCCCCAAGGCAGGGAACTGAAGCTTTCTTT,CASSSVPPRQGTEAFF
TRBD2,TRBJ2-5,once,TRBV5-4,TGTGCCAGCAGCCCGGGACTAGCGGGGGGGCCTGAGACCCAGTACTTC,CASSPGLAGGPETQYF
TRBD2,TRBJ2-2,NA,TRBV6-6,TGTGCCAGCAGTCCGGGACTAGCGGGAGTTAAAACCGGGGAGCTGTTTTTT,CASSPGLAGVKTGELFF
TRBD1,TRBJ1-2,NA,TRBV6-1,TGTGCCAGCAGCCGTGGACAGGTCGGCTATGGCTACACCTTC,CASSRGQVGYGYTF
NA,TRBJ1-1,many,TRBV5-4,TGTGCCAGCAGCTTGGAACACCCCGGCGGTGAAGCTTTCTTT,CASSLEHPGGEAFF
TRBD1,TRBJ1-5,NA,TRBV7-2,TGTGCCAGCAGCTTAGGACAGGGGGTTCAGCCCCAGCATTTT,CASSLGQGVQPQHF
NA,TRBJ2-7,NA,TRBV5-4,TGTGCCAGCAGCTCTGGGATGGGGGCGCGAGAGCAGTACTTC,CASSSGMGAREQYF
NA,TRBJ1-1,few,TRBV6-4,TGTGCCAGCAGTGGACAGGCGAACACTGAAGCTTTCTTT,CASSGQANTEAFF
NA,TRBJ1-4,NA,TRBV24-1,TGTGCCACCAGCGGGGCTGCGGGAGAAAAACTGTTTTTT,CATSGAAGEKLFF
TRBD1,TRBJ1-4,NA,TRBV6-5,TGTGCCAGCAGTCCTAACAGGGGGGCTAATGAAAAACTGTTTTTT,CASSPNRGANEKLFF
TRBD1,TRBJ1-1,NA,TRBV10-3,TGTGCCATCAGCTACCAGCCAGGGGGAACTGAAGCTTTCTTT,CAISYQPGGTEAFF
NA,TRBJ1-2,NA,TRBV6-4,TGTGCCAGCAGTGACTCGACGGGGGATGGCTACACCTTC,CASSDSTGDGYTF
NA,TRBJ1-1,NA,TRBV6-5,TGTGCCAGCAGTTACTATTCCCGGGGGGAGGAAGCTTTCTTT,CASSYYSRGEEAFF
TRBD1,TRBJ1-2,NA,TRBV15,TGTGCCACCAGCAGAGTCCGGACAGGAGGATATGGCTACACCTTC,CATSRVRTGGYGYTF
NA,TRBJ2-2,NA,TRBV19,TGTGCCAGTAGTGCGAGCACCGGGGAGCTGTTTTTT,CASSASTGELFF
TRBD1,TRBJ2-7,NA,TRBV29-1,TGCAGCGTCGCCGGGACAGGGGCCCACGAGCAGTACTTC,CSVAGTGAHEQYF
TRBD1,TRBJ2-2,NA,TRBV5-1,TGCGCCAGCACAGGGGGCTCGAACACCGGGGAGCTGTTTTTT,CASTGGSNTGELFF
TRBD1,TRBJ1-2,NA,TRBV5-4,TGTGCCAGCAGCTTATGGACAGGGGAAGGCTATGGCTACACCTTC,CASSLWTGEGYGYTF
NA,TRBJ2-2,NA,TRBV3-1/TRBV3-2,TGTGCCAGCAGCCCTTGGGACTCCTACACCGGGGAGCTGTTTTTT,CASSPWDSYTGELFF
NA,TRBJ1-1,NA,TRBV12-3/TRBV12-4,TGTGCCAGCAGTTTGAGGAGGACAGCTGAAGCTTTCTTT,CASSLRRTAEAFF
NA,TRBJ2-2,once,TRBV6-2/TRBV6-3,TGTGCCAGCAGTTTCTACCCTGACAGAGCCGGGGAGCTGTTTTTT,CASSFYPDRAGELFF
NA,TRBJ2-1,NA,TRBV18,TGTGCCAGCTCACCGTCGCGGGATTCCCACAATGAGCAGTTCTTC,CASSPSRDSHNEQFF
TRBD2,TRBJ2-5,NA,TRBV5-6,TGTGCCAGCAGCTTCCCCCGGGAGGGAGGCGAGACCCAGTACTTC,CASSFPREGGETQYF
NA,TRBJ1-5,few,TRBV3-1/TRBV3-2,TGTGCCAGCAGCCAAGATCTGAATCAGCCCCAGCATTTT,CASSQDLNQPQHF
TRBD2,TRBJ2-5,NA,TRBV5-6,TGTGCCAGCAGCTCCCCCCCCTGGGGGGGCCAAGAGACCCAGTACTTC,CASSSPPWGGQETQYF
TRBD1,TRBJ1-4,NA,TRBV30,TGTGCCTGGAGTCCCACGACGGCACTGGGACAGGGGGCAGGCAGTGAAAAACTGTTTTTT,CAWSPTTALGQGAGSEKLFF
TRBD2,TRBJ2-2,NA,TRBV11-2,TGTGCCAGCAGCTCCCTTAGCGGGAGGAAGGCCGGGGAGCTGTTTTTT,CASSSLSGRKAGELFF
TRBD1,TRBJ2-1,NA,TRBV7-9,TGTGCCAGCAGCTCCCCGAGACAGGGAACGGCTGAGCAGTTCTTC,CASSSPRQGTAEQFF
NA,TRBJ1-1,NA,TRBV29-1,TGCAGCGTCCGACCGGGGGACACTGAAGCTTTCTTT,CSVRPGDTEAFF
NA,TRBJ2-2,NA,TRBV19,TGTGCCAGTAGTCCGGACAGTTCCACCGGGGAGCTGTTTTTT,CASSPDSSTGELFF
TRBD1,TRBJ2-6,few,TRBV7-9,TGTGCCAGCAGCCCCCGACAGGGTAAATTGGCTGGGGCCAACGTCCTGACTTTC,CASSPRQGKLAGANVLTF
NA,TRBJ1-5,NA,TRBV7-8,TGTGCCAGCAGCTTAAAAGTTAGAGGGTTGGCTCAGCCCCAGCATTTT,CASSLKVRGLAQPQHF